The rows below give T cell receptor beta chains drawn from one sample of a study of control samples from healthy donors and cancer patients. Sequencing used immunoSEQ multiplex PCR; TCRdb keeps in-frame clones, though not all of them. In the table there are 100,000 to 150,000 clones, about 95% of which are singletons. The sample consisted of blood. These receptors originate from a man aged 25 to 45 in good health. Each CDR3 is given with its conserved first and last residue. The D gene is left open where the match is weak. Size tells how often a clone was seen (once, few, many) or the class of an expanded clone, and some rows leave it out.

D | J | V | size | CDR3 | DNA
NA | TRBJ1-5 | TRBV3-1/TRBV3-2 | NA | CASSHPGPSNQPQHF | TGTGCCAGCAGCCACCCGGGCCCATCCAATCAGCCCCAGCATTTT
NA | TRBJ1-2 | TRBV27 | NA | CASRQTGRANYGYTF | TGTGCCAGCAGACAAACAGGGAGAGCTAACTATGGCTACACCTTC
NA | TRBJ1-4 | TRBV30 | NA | CASTTGEKLFF | TGTGCCTCGACAACCGGGGAAAAACTGTTTTTT
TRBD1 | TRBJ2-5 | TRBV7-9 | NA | CASSSPGTGIGTQYF | TGTGCCAGCAGCTCCCCCGGGACAGGGATAGGGACCCAGTACTTC
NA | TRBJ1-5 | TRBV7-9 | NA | CASSLGQGNQPQHF | TGTGCCAGCAGCTTAGGACAAGGGAATCAGCCCCAGCATTTT
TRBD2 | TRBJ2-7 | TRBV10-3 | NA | CAISETPGGTYEQYF | TGTGCCATCAGTGAGACCCCGGGGGGAACCTACGAGCAGTACTTC
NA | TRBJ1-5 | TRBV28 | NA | CASSLAGNQPQHF | TGTGCCAGCAGTTTGGCAGGGAATCAGCCCCAGCATTTT
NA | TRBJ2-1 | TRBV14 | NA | CASSQEVGYNEQFF | TGTGCCAGCAGCCAAGAAGTGGGGTACAATGAGCAGTTCTTC
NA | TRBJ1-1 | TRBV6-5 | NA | CASSLGGGLYTEAFF | TGTGCCAGCAGTTTAGGTGGAGGTCTGTACACTGAAGCTTTCTTT
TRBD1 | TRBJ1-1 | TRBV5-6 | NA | CASSLGWTGGETEAFF | TGTGCCAGCAGCTTGGGCTGGACAGGGGGAGAGACTGAAGCTTTCTTT
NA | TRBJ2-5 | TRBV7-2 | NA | CASSLQSFQETQYF | TGTGCCAGCAGCTTACAGTCCTTCCAAGAGACCCAGTACTTC
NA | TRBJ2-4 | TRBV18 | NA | CASSPRGELAKNIQYF | TGTGCCAGCTCACCTCGGGGTGAACTAGCCAAAAACATTCAGTACTTC
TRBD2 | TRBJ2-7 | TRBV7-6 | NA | CASSPQGGLGEQYF | TGTGCCAGCAGCCCCCAAGGGGGACTAGGAGAGCAGTACTTC
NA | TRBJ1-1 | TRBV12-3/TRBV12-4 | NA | CASSLIKNTEAFF | TGTGCCAGCAGTTTAATCAAGAACACTGAAGCTTTCTTT
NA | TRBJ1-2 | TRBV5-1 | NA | CASSLGRSNKNYGYTF | TGCGCCAGCAGCCTGGGGAGGTCGAACAAGAACTATGGCTACACCTTC
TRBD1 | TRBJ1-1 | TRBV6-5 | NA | CATGSGTVNTEAFF | TGTGCCACGGGATCCGGGACAGTGAACACTGAAGCTTTCTTT
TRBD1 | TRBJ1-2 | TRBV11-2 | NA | CASSFYRGNGYTF | TGTGCCAGCAGCTTCTACAGGGGCAATGGCTACACCTTC
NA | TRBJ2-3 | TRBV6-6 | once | CASIPGFSTDTQYF | TGTGCCAGCATCCCCGGGTTCTCCACAGATACGCAGTATTTT
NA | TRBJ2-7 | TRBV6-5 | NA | CASSPRDTGYEQYF | TGTGCCAGCAGTCCCCGGGACACCGGCTACGAGCAGTACTTC
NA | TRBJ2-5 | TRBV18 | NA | CASSDRETQYF | TGTGCCAGCTCAGACCGAGAGACCCAGTACTTC
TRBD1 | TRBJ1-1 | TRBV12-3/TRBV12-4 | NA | CASNSRGDTEAFF | TGTGCCAGCAATTCCAGGGGGGACACTGAAGCTTTCTTT
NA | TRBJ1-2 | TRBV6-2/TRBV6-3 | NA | CASSYWRGRNYGYTF | TGTGCCAGCAGTTACTGGCGGGGTCGGAACTATGGCTACACCTTC
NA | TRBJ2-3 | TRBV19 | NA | CASSTQGDTQYF | TGTGCCAGTAGTACTCAGGGGGATACGCAGTATTTT
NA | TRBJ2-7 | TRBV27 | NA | CASSPKGTYEQYF | TGTGCCAGCAGTCCAAAGGGGACCTACGAGCAGTACTTC
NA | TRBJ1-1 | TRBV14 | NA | CASSQATGKEAEAFF | TGTGCCAGCAGCCAAGCAACAGGGAAGGAGGCTGAAGCTTTCTTT
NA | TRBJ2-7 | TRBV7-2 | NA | CASSPRALSYEQYF | TGTGCCAGCAGCCCTAGGGCCCTCTCCTACGAGCAGTACTTC
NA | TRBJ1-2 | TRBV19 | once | CASSVQGDGNYGYTF | TGTGCCAGTAGTGTACAGGGAGATGGGAACTATGGCTACACCTTC
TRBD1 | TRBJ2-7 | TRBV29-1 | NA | CSVRQGADLVHYEQYF | TGCAGCGTGAGACAGGGGGCTGACCTGGTTCACTACGAGCAGTACTTC
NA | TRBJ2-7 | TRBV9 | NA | CASSVDLGAHEQYF | TGTGCCAGCAGCGTAGATTTGGGTGCCCACGAGCAGTACTTC
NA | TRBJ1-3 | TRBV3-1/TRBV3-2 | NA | CASLDSSGNTIYF | TGTGCCAGCCTGGACAGCTCTGGAAACACCATATATTTT
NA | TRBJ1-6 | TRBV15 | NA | CATSRPATPLHF | TGTGCCACCAGCAGACCGGCGACACCCCTCCACTTT
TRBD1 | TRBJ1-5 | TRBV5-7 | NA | CASSPGQDSYSNQPQHF | TGTGCCAGCAGCCCAGGACAGGATTCCTATAGCAATCAGCCCCAGCATTTT
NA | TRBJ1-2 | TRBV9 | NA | CASSVGGSNYGYTF | TGTGCCAGCAGCGTAGGTGGGAGTAACTATGGCTACACCTTC